This T cell receptor (beta chain) was identified during a study of shared clonotypes between healthy human individuals. About the study: Serving as donors were two women and three men, whose ages spanned 18 to 49.

How the authors handled the data: ImmunoSEQ junction-only sequences lacked quality scores, so their filtering differed. Method: immunoSEQ multiplex PCR; TCRdb's copy keeps in-frame clones and lacks some. The V and J calls and clone size were taken over from that table, and D and trimming were inferred from the DNA. The profile shows over 2 million clones, approximately 95% of them singletons. Study observations and caveats: Some clonotypes were shared by all four sorted-subset donors, while others were not shared. The non-shared ones had lower generation probabilities than the shared ones. Rarefaction analysis demonstrated incomplete sorted-subset sequencing notwithstanding large depth.

The sample holds one count of this clone. The antigen remains undetermined. V was cut by 0 bases and J by 10 bases, with 15 bases left in between. The CDR3 extends over 14 amino acids. The germline V gene has CDR1 SGHVS and CDR2 FQNEAQ. The receptor was derived from a man in his late teens or twenties in good health. The rearrangement joins TRBV7-8 to TRBJ1-2; D is unclear. The sequenced material came from naive CD4+ T cells sorted from blood. The subset is: CD45RA+ positively selected. The CDR3 DNA reads TGTGCCAGCAGCTTAGCGGTGGTTACCCCTATCTACACCTTC. Translating gives CASSLAVVTPIYTF.